A selection of T cell receptor beta chains follows, all from one sample in a study of Graves' ophthalmopathy and Graves' hyperthyroidism. TCRdb ran MiXCR on the multiplex PCR reads and lists one entry per CDR3 protein. The data show roughly 170,000 distinct CDR3 sequences, roughly 36% seen once. Sequencing was carried out using peripheral blood. These receptors were collected from a man aged 30 to 39 with Graves' ophthalmopathy. CDR3s include the opening cysteine and the closing phenylalanine or tryptophan. A D gene is named only where the DNA matches it firmly. Rows may omit the clone size; those that give it use once, few, many or a size class.

many,TRBJ2-4,NA,TRBV28,TGTGCCAGCAGCCAGGGTGGGTCCAAAAACATTCAGTACTTC,CASSQGGSKNIQYF
NA,TRBJ1-1,NA,TRBV6-2/TRBV6-3,TGTGCCAGCAGTAACGGGGCAGTGAACACTGAAGCTTTCTTT,CASSNGAVNTEAFF
NA,TRBJ1-5,TRBD1,TRBV12-3/TRBV12-4,TGTGCCAGCAGTTTATACGGGCAGGGGGGCCAGCCCCAGCATTTT,CASSLYGQGGQPQHF
once,TRBJ2-5,NA,TRBV6-2/TRBV6-3,TGTGCCAGCAAGGGTATTGAGACCCAGTACTTC,CASKGIETQYF
NA,TRBJ1-5,NA,TRBV12-3/TRBV12-4,TGTGCCAGCAGTCCCCGACGCATTGAGGCGAATCAGCCCCAGCATTTT,CASSPRRIEANQPQHF
many,TRBJ1-5,NA,TRBV4-2,TGTGCCAGCAGCCAAGATTCCGGGGAAGTAAGCAATCAGCCCCAGCATTTT,CASSQDSGEVSNQPQHF
NA,TRBJ2-7,TRBD2,TRBV6-2/TRBV6-3,TGTGCCAGCAGTTTAGCGGGAGAGACTAGCGAGCAGTACTTC,CASSLAGETSEQYF
NA,TRBJ2-7,TRBD2,TRBV5-1,TGCGCCAGCAGCTCGAGGGCTAGCGGGAGGGCCCCCTACGAGCAGTACTTC,CASSSRASGRAPYEQYF
few,TRBJ2-7,NA,TRBV27,TGTGCCAGCAGTTTATCTGGAGGGAACGAGCAGTACTTC,CASSLSGGNEQYF
NA,TRBJ2-5,NA,TRBV7-2,TGTGCCAGCAGCTTAATGCAGGGGGAGACCCAGTACTTC,CASSLMQGETQYF
many,TRBJ1-5,TRBD1,TRBV7-2,TGTGCCAGCAGCCTGAACAGGGGTCAGCCCCAGCATTTT,CASSLNRGQPQHF
NA,TRBJ1-1,TRBD1,TRBV6-2/TRBV6-3,TGTGCCAGCAGTTACCGACAGGGGCTCTTTATGAACACTGAAGCTTTCTTT,CASSYRQGLFMNTEAFF
NA,TRBJ1-5,NA,TRBV20-1,TGCAGTGCTAGAGATCCCAGGTTCGATCAGCCCCAGCATTTT,CSARDPRFDQPQHF
few,TRBJ2-7,TRBD2,TRBV7-8,TGTGCCAGCAGCTTAACAGTAGCGGGAGTACTGGACGAGCAGTACTTC,CASSLTVAGVLDEQYF
NA,TRBJ2-7,TRBD1,TRBV6-1,TGTGCCAGCAGTCGGGGACAGACCTACGAGCAGTACTTC,CASSRGQTYEQYF
many,TRBJ2-7,TRBD1,TRBV27,TGTGCCAGCAGTTCCTACAGGGGTAGCTCCTACGAGCAGTACTTC,CASSSYRGSSYEQYF
many,TRBJ1-6,NA,TRBV24-1,TGTGCCACCAGTGACAAGTATAGGGGTTTTAATTCACCCCTCCACTTT,CATSDKYRGFNSPLHF
many,TRBJ2-7,NA,TRBV6-5,TGTGCCAGCAGTATACAGAGGGATAGCTACGAGCAGTACTTC,CASSIQRDSYEQYF
many,TRBJ2-7,NA,TRBV14,TGTGCCAGCAGCCAAGGCGTGGGACTCACGTACAAGCAGTACTTC,CASSQGVGLTYKQYF
many,TRBJ2-7,NA,TRBV29-1,TGCAGCGTTGAGTTCAGGGGGGACGAGCAGTACTTC,CSVEFRGDEQYF
many,TRBJ1-2,TRBD1,TRBV6-5,TGTGCCAGCAGACCGGGACAGGGTGTTGGCTACACCTTC,CASRPGQGVGYTF
NA,TRBJ1-1,NA,TRBV28,TGTGCCAGCACCCTAGGGGTTTGGGCGGGTCGAGACACTGAAGCTTTCTTT,CASTLGVWAGRDTEAFF
NA,TRBJ2-5,NA,TRBV2,TGTGCCAGCAGTGAAGGCGGGGCCGGTTTGGCCCAGTACTTC,CASSEGGAGLAQYF
NA,TRBJ1-5,NA,TRBV6-2/TRBV6-3,TGTGCCAGCAGTTATCTAGGGGGAGGACAGCCCCAGCATTTT,CASSYLGGGQPQHF
NA,TRBJ1-5,NA,TRBV6-5,TGTGCCAGCAGTTTCACTACGACGGGACCTAATCAGCCCCAGCATTTT,CASSFTTTGPNQPQHF
NA,TRBJ1-1,NA,TRBV20-1,TGCAGTGCTAGTCGCGATGATTACACTGAAGCTTTCTTT,CSASRDDYTEAFF
NA,TRBJ2-7,NA,TRBV28,TGTGCCAGCAGTCTTCAAAGGTACGAGCAGTACTTC,CASSLQRYEQYF
many,TRBJ2-5,TRBD2,TRBV29-1,TGCAGCGTGAAACTAGCGGGAGATCTGGAGACCCAGTACTTC,CSVKLAGDLETQYF
many,TRBJ1-1,NA,TRBV4-2,TGTGCCAGCAGCCCCGTTCATTCGTTTGGGTACGGTAGCACTGAAGCTTTCTTT,CASSPVHSFGYGSTEAFF
many,TRBJ2-7,NA,TRBV12-3/TRBV12-4,TGTGCCAGCAGTCGGGATAGGTACGAGCAGTACTTC,CASSRDRYEQYF
many,TRBJ1-2,NA,TRBV19,TGTGCCAGTAGTATAGATCCGAATCGCGGGTATGGCTACACCTTC,CASSIDPNRGYGYTF
many,TRBJ1-3,NA,TRBV25-1,TGTGCCAGCACGGAGGACGCGGTGACTGGAAACACCATATATTTT,CASTEDAVTGNTIYF
many,TRBJ2-5,TRBD2,TRBV6-1,TGTGCCAGCAGTGCCCGACTAGCCGTGGACCAAGAGACCCAGTACTTC,CASSARLAVDQETQYF
many,TRBJ1-1,NA,TRBV24-1,TGTGCCACCAGTGATACCGGGACTTATGAAGCTTTCTTT,CATSDTGTYEAFF
many,TRBJ1-2,TRBD1,TRBV11-2,TGTGCCAGCAGCTTAGATGGGACAGGGGATTTTGGCTACACCTTC,CASSLDGTGDFGYTF
NA,TRBJ1-1,NA,TRBV7-2,TGTGCCAGCAGCTTAGCGGGGGTAGGGTTGAACACTGAAGCTTTCTTT,CASSLAGVGLNTEAFF
many,TRBJ1-2,TRBD1,TRBV4-1,TGCGCCAGCAGCCAAGGAATAAGTGGGACAGCATATGGCTACACCTTC,CASSQGISGTAYGYTF
NA,TRBJ1-1,NA,TRBV27,TGTGCCAGCAGTCCAGACAGACACACTGAAGCTTTCTTT,CASSPDRHTEAFF